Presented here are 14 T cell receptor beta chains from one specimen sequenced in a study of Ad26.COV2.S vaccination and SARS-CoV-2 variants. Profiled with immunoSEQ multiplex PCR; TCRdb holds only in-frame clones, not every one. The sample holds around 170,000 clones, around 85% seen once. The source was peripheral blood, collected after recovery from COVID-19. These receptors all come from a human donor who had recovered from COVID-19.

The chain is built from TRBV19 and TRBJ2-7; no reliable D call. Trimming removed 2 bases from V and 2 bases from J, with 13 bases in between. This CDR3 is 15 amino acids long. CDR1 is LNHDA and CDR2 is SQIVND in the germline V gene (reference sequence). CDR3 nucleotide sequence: TGTGCCAGTAGTATAAGGGTCGGCCTAACCTACGAGCAGTACTTC. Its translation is CASSIRVGLTYEQYF.

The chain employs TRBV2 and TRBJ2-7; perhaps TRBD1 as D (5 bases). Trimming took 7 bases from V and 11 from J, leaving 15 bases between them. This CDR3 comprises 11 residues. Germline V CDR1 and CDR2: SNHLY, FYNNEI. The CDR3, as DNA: TGTGCCAGCACCCCCTCAGGGTTGGAGTACTTC. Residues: CASTPSGLEYF.

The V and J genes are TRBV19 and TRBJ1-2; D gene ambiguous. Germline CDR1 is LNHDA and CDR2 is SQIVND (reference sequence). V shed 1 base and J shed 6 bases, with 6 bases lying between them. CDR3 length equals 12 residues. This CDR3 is CASSIGGDGYTF. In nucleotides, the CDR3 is TGTGCCAGTAGTATAGGGGGAGATGGCTACACCTTC.

The CDR3 nucleotides are TGTGCCAGCAGCTTAGAGGGACCCTCATTCTCTGGAAACACCATATATTTT. Residues: CASSLEGPSFSGNTIYF. The V and J genes are TRBV7-3 and TRBJ1-3, with D possibly being TRBD1 (5 bases). The CDR3 extends over 17 amino acids. Trimming shortened V by 2 bases and J by 0 bases, and 14 bases separated the two germline ends. CDR1 is SGHTA and CDR2 is FQGTGA in the germline V gene.

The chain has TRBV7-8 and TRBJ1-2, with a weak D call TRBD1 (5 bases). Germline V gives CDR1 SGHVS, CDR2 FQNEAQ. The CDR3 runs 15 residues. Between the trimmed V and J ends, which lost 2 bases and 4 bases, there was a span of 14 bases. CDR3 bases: TGTGCCAGCAGCTTAATGGGGGGAGTAAGCTATGGCTACACCTTC. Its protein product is CASSLMGGVSYGYTF.

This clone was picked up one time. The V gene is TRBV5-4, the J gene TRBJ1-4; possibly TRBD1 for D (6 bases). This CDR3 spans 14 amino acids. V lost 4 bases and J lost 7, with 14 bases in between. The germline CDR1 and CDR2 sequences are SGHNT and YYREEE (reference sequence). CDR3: CASSTDRNGEKLFF. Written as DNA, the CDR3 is TGTGCCAGCAGCACTGACAGGAACGGTGAAAAACTGTTTTTT.

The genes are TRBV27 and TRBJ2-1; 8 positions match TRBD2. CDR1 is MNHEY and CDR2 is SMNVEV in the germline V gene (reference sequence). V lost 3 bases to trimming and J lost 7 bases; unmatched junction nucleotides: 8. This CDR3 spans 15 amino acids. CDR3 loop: CASSFSRGGKNEQFF. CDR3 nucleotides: TGTGCCAGCAGTTTTAGCCGGGGGGGTAAGAATGAGCAGTTCTTC.

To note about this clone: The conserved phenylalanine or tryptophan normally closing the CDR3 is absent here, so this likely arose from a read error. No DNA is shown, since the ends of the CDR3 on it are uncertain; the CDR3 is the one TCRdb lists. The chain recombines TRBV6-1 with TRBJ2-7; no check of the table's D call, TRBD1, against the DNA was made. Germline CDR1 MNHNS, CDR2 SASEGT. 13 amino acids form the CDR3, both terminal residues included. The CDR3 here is CASTIDRGQTVTL.

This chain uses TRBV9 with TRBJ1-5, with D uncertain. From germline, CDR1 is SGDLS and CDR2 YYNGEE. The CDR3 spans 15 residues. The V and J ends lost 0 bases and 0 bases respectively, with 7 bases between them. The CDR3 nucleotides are TGTGCCAGCAGCGTAGGAGTCAATAGCAATCAGCCCCAGCATTTT. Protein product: CASSVGVNSNQPQHF.

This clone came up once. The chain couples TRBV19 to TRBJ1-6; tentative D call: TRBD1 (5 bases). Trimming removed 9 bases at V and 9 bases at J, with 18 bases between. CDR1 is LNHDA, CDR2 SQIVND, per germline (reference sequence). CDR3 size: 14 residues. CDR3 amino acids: CASNKDIAASPLHF. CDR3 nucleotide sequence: TGTGCCAGCAACAAGGACATTGCAGCTTCACCCCTCCACTTT.

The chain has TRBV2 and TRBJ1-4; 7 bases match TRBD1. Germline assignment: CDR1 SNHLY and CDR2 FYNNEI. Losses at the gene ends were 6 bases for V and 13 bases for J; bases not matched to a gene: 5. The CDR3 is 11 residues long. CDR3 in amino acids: CASSRTGLLFF. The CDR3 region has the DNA TGTGCCAGCAGCAGGACAGGCCTACTGTTTTTT.

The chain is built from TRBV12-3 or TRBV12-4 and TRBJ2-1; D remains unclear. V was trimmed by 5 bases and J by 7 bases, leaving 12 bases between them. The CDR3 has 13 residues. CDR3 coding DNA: TGTGCCAGCAGTCGTCGGTCTCGGAATGAGCAGTTCTTC. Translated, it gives CASSRRSRNEQFF.

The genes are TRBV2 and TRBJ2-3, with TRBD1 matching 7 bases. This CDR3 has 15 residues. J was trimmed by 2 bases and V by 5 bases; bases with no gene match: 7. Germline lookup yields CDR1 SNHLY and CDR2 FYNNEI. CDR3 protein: CASSQMTGITDTQYF. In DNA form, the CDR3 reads TGTGCCAGCAGTCAAATGACAGGGATCACAGATACGCAGTATTTT. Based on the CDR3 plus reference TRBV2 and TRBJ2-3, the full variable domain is EPEVTQTPSHQVTQMGQEVILRCVPISNHLYFYWYRQILGQKVEFLVSFYNNEISEKSEIFDDQFSVERPDGSNFTLKIRSTKLEDSAMYFCASSQMTGITDTQYFGPGTRLTVL.

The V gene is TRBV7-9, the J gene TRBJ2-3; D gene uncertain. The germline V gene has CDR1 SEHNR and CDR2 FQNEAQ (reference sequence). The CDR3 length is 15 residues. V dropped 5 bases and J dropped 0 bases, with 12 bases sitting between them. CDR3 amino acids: CASSQEASSTDTQYF. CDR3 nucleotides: TGTGCCAGCAGCCAAGAGGCATCTAGCACAGATACGCAGTATTTT.